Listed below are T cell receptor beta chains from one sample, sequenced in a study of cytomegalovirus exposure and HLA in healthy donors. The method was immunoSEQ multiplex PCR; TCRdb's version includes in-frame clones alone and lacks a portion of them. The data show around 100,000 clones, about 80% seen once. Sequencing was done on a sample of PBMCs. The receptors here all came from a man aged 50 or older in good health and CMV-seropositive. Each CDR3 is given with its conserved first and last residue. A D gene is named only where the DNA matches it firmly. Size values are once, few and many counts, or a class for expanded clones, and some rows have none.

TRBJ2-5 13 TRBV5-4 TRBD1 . CASSLGDRETQYF TGTGCCAGCAGCTTGGGGGACAGAGAGACCCAGTACTTC
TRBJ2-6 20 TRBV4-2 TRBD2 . CASSQDRASGGKSGANVLTF TGTGCCAGCAGCCAAGATAGGGCTAGCGGGGGAAAATCTGGGGCCAACGTCCTGACTTTC
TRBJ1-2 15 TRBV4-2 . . CASSQDVGEPGGYTF TGTGCCAGCAGCCAAGATGTTGGGGAGCCGGGTGGCTACACCTTC
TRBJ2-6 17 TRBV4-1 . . CASSQDQRGTGANVLTF TGCGCCAGCAGCCAAGATCAACGAGGTACTGGGGCCAACGTCCTGACTTTC
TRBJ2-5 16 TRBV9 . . CASSVRVGGREETQYF TGTGCCAGCAGCGTCCGTGTGGGGGGACGGGAAGAGACCCAGTACTTC
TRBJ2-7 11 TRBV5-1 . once CASSFRDEQYF TGCGCCAGCAGTTTCAGGGACGAGCAGTACTTC
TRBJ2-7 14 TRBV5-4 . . CASGTGPSSYEQYF TGTGCCAGCGGCACAGGGCCCAGCTCCTACGAGCAGTACTTC
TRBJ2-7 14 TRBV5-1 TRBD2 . CASSLTSGSYEQYF TGCGCCAGCAGCTTGACTAGCGGATCCTACGAGCAGTACTTC
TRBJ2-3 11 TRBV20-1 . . CSAPDSYTQYF TGCAGTGCTCCGGACAGTTATACGCAGTATTTT
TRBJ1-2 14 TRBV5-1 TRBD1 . CASSIRQGLSGYTF TGCGCCAGCAGCATAAGACAGGGCTTAAGTGGCTACACCTTC
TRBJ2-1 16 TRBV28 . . CASSLRAGVAGNEQFF TGTGCCAGCAGTTTACGGGCCGGGGTGGCTGGCAATGAGCAGTTCTTC
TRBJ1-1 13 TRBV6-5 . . CACKSGENTEAFF TGTGCCTGCAAGTCAGGGGAGAACACTGAAGCTTTCTTT
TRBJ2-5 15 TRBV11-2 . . CASSLGQGHQETQYF TGTGCCAGCAGCTTGGGGCAGGGGCACCAAGAGACCCAGTACTTC
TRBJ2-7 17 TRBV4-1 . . CASSPLQPLVYSYEQYF TGCGCCAGCAGCCCGCTGCAACCACTAGTGTACTCCTACGAGCAGTACTTC
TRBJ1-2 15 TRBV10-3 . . CATSPGRAPNYGYTF TGTGCCACTTCTCCCGGGAGGGCCCCTAACTATGGCTACACCTTC
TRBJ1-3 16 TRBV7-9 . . CASSLKAGSSGNTIYF TGTGCCAGCAGCTTAAAGGCAGGGTCCTCTGGAAACACCATATATTTT
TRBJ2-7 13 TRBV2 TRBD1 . CASSARGLYEQYF TGTGCCAGCAGTGCGAGGGGGCTGTACGAGCAGTACTTC
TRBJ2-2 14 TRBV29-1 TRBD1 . CSASAPTGTGELFF TGCAGCGCCTCAGCCCCGACAGGGACCGGGGAGCTGTTTTTT
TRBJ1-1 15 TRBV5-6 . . CASSPGTYANTEAFF TGTGCCAGCAGCCCGGGGACTTATGCGAACACTGAAGCTTTCTTT
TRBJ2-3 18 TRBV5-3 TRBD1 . CARSLADREGASTDTQYF TGTGCCAGAAGCTTGGCGGACAGGGAAGGAGCTAGCACAGATACGCAGTATTTT
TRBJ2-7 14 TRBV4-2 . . CASSHRRHVYEQYF TGTGCCAGCAGCCACCGACGACATGTCTACGAGCAGTACTTC
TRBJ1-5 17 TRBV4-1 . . CASSQDILRSSNQPQHF TGCGCCAGCAGCCAAGATATTTTACGCAGTAGCAATCAGCCCCAGCATTTT
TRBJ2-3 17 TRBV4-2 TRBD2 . CASSQDLGSGRADTQYF TGTGCCAGCAGCCAAGATCTAGGCAGCGGGAGGGCAGATACGCAGTATTTT
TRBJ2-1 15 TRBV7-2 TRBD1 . CASSRDRASYNEQFF TGTGCCAGCAGCAGAGACAGGGCTTCCTACAATGAGCAGTTCTTC
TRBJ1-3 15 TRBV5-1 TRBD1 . CASSSGDRARNTIYF TGCGCCAGCAGCTCGGGGGACAGGGCGCGCAACACCATATATTTT
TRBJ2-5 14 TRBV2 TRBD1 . CASRRGTGQETQYF TGTGCCAGCAGGCGCGGGACAGGTCAAGAGACCCAGTACTTC
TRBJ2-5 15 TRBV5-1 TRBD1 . CASSLAPTGLETQYF TGCGCCAGCAGCTTGGCCCCGACAGGGTTGGAGACCCAGTACTTC